The rows below give T cell receptor beta chains drawn from one sample of a study of cytomegalovirus exposure and HLA in healthy donors. Method: immunoSEQ multiplex PCR; TCRdb's copy keeps in-frame clones and lacks some. Altogether 250,000 to 300,000 clones are present, around 90% being singletons, with the ten largest covering roughly 1.5%. Source material: PBMCs. The source of these receptors is a girl aged 2-10 years in good health and CMV-seronegative. Each CDR3 is given with its conserved first and last residue. The D gene is left open where the match is weak. Clone size is given for some rows only: seen once, a few or many times, or a class if the clone is expanded.

TRBV6-5	NA	TRBJ2-1	NA	TGTGCCAGCAGTTACTGGGGGGGCGGGAGAAATGAGCAGTTCTTC	CASSYWGGGRNEQFF
TRBV28	TRBD2	TRBJ2-3	NA	TGTGCCAGCCATTCCCCAGCGGGGGGCTCCACAGATACGCAGTATTTT	CASHSPAGGSTDTQYF
TRBV6-5	NA	TRBJ1-6	NA	TGTGCCAGCAGTTACTCGAGAACAGGCAACAATTCACCCCTCCACTTT	CASSYSRTGNNSPLHF
TRBV18	NA	TRBJ2-7	NA	TGTGCCAGCTCACCAATAGTGCCTTCCTACGAGCAGTACTTC	CASSPIVPSYEQYF
TRBV7-9	NA	TRBJ2-1	NA	TGTGCCAGCAGCTTAGCCAAGTCACAGTTCTTCGATGAGCAGTTCTTC	CASSLAKSQFFDEQFF
TRBV28	NA	TRBJ2-1	NA	TGTGCCAGCTCTTGTACGGGGTCTGAATTCTTC	CASSCTGSEFF
TRBV4-1	NA	TRBJ2-5	few	TGCGCCAGCAGCCAACCGGGGACACAAGAGACCCAGTACTTC	CASSQPGTQETQYF
TRBV6-5	TRBD1	TRBJ2-1	NA	TGTGCCAGCAGTTCAACAGGGGGAGCAGGGAATGAGCAGTTCTTC	CASSSTGGAGNEQFF
TRBV6-5	NA	TRBJ2-7	NA	TGTGCCAGCAGTTACTATGGGAGCTCCTACGAGCAGTACTTC	CASSYYGSSYEQYF
TRBV5-6	NA	TRBJ1-1	NA	TGTGCCAGCAGCTTGCCAGATCTGAAACATGAAGCTTTCTTT	CASSLPDLKHEAFF
TRBV30	NA	TRBJ1-3	NA	TGTGCCTGGGGGGAAGGGAGCTCTGGAAACACCATATATTTT	CAWGEGSSGNTIYF